A selection of T cell receptor beta chains follows, all from one sample in a study of identical twins. TCRdb analysed the 5' RACE reads with MiXCR anew, one entry per CDR3 protein. In the table there are around 690,000 distinct CDR3 sequences, 21% of which are singletons. These sequences were also reported in another study, on T cells expressing NK-cell markers.

Material: PBMCs. These receptors were taken from a young woman in good health. Both conserved end residues are part of each CDR3. The D gene is left open where the match is weak. Only some rows state a clone size, as once, few, many or a class for expanded clones.

j_gene | abundance | d_gene | v_gene | CDR3aa | CDR3nt
TRBJ2-3 | few | NA | TRBV6-5 | CASSYSSLAATDTQYF | TGTGCCAGCAGTTACTCTTCACTAGCAGCCACAGATACGCAGTATTTT
TRBJ2-7 | few | TRBD1 | TRBV12-3/TRBV12-4 | CASSASGGREYEQYF | TGTGCCAGCAGTGCCTCAGGGGGACGGGAATACGAGCAGTACTTC
TRBJ2-1 | many | NA | TRBV20-1 | CSASENEQFF | TGCAGTGCTAGCGAGAATGAGCAGTTCTTC
TRBJ1-1 | few | NA | TRBV29-1 | CSAPGGLNTEAFF | TGCAGCGCCCCGGGGGGATTGAACACTGAAGCTTTCTTT
TRBJ2-1 | NA | TRBD1 | TRBV13 | CASSSAQGALPYEQFF | TGTGCCAGCAGCTCGGCACAGGGGGCGCTGCCTTATGAGCAGTTCTTC
TRBJ1-2 | few | NA | TRBV7-8 | CASRQNPGHDGYTF | TGTGCCAGCAGGCAAAATCCGGGACACGATGGCTACACCTTC
TRBJ1-2 | NA | NA | TRBV23-1 | CARLGHLYGYTF | TGCGCCAGACTCGGACACTTATATGGCTACACCTTC
TRBJ2-5 | NA | NA | TRBV20-1 | CSARYWQNLQYF | TGCAGTGCTAGATATTGGCAGAATCTCCAGTACTTC
TRBJ2-2 | once | NA | TRBV15 | CATSIPTYRQSTGELFF | TGTGCCACCAGCATACCTACATACCGACAGAGCACCGGGGAGCTGTTTTTT
TRBJ2-1 | NA | TRBD2 | TRBV12-3/TRBV12-4 | CASNQAAGGSLYEQFF | TGTGCCAGCAACCAGGCAGCGGGAGGGTCTTTATATGAGCAGTTCTTC
TRBJ1-5 | many | NA | TRBV5-1 | CASSLGRDSNQPQHF | TGCGCCAGCAGCTTGGGCAGGGATAGCAATCAGCCCCAGCATTTT
TRBJ1-1 | few | NA | TRBV6-1 | CASSRQVRYTEAFF | TGTGCCAGCAGCCGACAGGTACGATACACTGAAGCTTTCTTT
TRBJ2-2 | NA | TRBD2 | TRBV20-1 | CSAPRWGGGTGELFF | TGCAGTGCTCCGCGGTGGGGGGGAGGCACCGGGGAGCTGTTTTTT
TRBJ2-5 | many | TRBD1 | TRBV20-1 | CSGSGTGYGRQETQYF | TGCAGTGGCAGCGGGACAGGGTATGGCAGACAAGAGACCCAGTACTTC
TRBJ1-2 | few | NA | TRBV20-1 | CSASVHNYGYTF | TGCAGTGCTAGTGTCCATAACTATGGCTACACCTTC
TRBJ2-1 | NA | NA | TRBV20-1 | CTIALDTEQFF | TGCACGATCGCGTTGGACACTGAGCAGTTCTTC
TRBJ2-2 | NA | NA | TRBV20-1 | CSARKGQGVYGELFF | TGCAGTGCTAGAAAGGGCCAGGGCGTTTACGGGGAGCTGTTTTTT
TRBJ1-2 | NA | NA | TRBV6-5 | CASSYSSSMEGYNYGYTF | TGTGCCAGCAGTTACTCGTCTAGTATGGAGGGATATAACTATGGCTACACCTTC
TRBJ2-7 | few | TRBD2 | TRBV6-5 | CASSYRREGQYEQYF | TGTGCCAGCAGTTACCGGCGGGAGGGCCAGTACGAGCAGTACTTC
TRBJ2-1 | NA | NA | TRBV21-1 | CASSKGPGPDAFF | TGTGCCAGCAGCAAAGGCCCTGGCCCAGATGCGTTCTTC
TRBJ1-1 | NA | NA | TRBV10-3 | CAISSQQGVDTEAFF | TGTGCCATCAGTTCCCAACAAGGGGTCGACACTGAAGCTTTCTTT
TRBJ2-5 | NA | NA | TRBV18 | CASSPPQGSETQYF | TGTGCCAGCTCACCACCACAGGGATCAGAGACCCAGTACTTC
TRBJ2-5 | few | TRBD1 | TRBV6-1 | CASTLRGPQETQYF | TGTGCCAGCACCCTAAGGGGGCCCCAAGAGACCCAGTACTTC
TRBJ1-3 | NA | NA | TRBV7-9 | CAGYREVGGNTIYF | TGTGCCGGATACAGGGAGGTCGGTGGAAACACCATATATTTT
TRBJ2-2 | few | NA | TRBV12-3/TRBV12-4 | CASSRQPRGSGELFF | TGTGCCAGCAGTCGACAGCCCCGGGGGTCCGGGGAGCTGTTTTTT
TRBJ2-6 | NA | NA | TRBV13 | CASSSDSSSGANVLTF | TGTGCCAGCAGCTCAGACAGTAGCTCTGGGGCCAACGTCCTGACTTTC
TRBJ2-4 | few | NA | TRBV6-5 | CASSYTDSKNIQYF | TGTGCCAGCAGTTACACAGATAGCAAAAACATTCAGTACTTC
TRBJ2-1 | few | TRBD1 | TRBV5-1 | CASSFAGGAANEQFF | TGCGCCAGCAGCTTTGCAGGGGGCGCTGCCAATGAGCAGTTCTTC
TRBJ2-5 | few | NA | TRBV20-1 | CSARRTWATQETQYF | TGCAGTGCTAGACGTACGTGGGCTACCCAAGAGACCCAGTACTTC
TRBJ2-5 | NA | NA | TRBV29-1 | CSLGFQETQYF | TGCAGTTTAGGATTTCAAGAGACCCAGTACTTC
TRBJ2-2 | many | NA | TRBV10-3 | CAIKQDNTGELFF | TGTGCCATCAAGCAGGATAACACCGGGGAGCTGTTTTTT
TRBJ1-4 | few | NA | TRBV20-1 | CSASWGEKLFF | TGCAGTGCATCCTGGGGGGAAAAACTGTTTTTT
TRBJ2-5 | NA | NA | TRBV29-1 | CSVETSRETQETQYF | TGCAGCGTTGAAACTAGCAGGGAGACCCAAGAGACCCAGTACTTC
TRBJ2-1 | NA | NA | TRBV24-1 | CATSDLQIWGRELSFSPYNEQFF | TGTGCCACCAGTGATTTGCAAATCTGGGGTCGGGAATTGTCCTTCTCTCCCTACAATGAGCAGTTCTTC
TRBJ1-6 | many | NA | TRBV3-1 | CASSQRAAGALHF | TGTGCCAGCAGCCAAAGGGCGGCAGGGGCTCTCCACTTT
TRBJ2-3 | few | TRBD2 | TRBV18 | CASSRLAGPSTDTQYF | TGTGCCAGCTCACGACTAGCGGGACCCAGCACAGATACGCAGTATTTT
TRBJ2-3 | NA | TRBD1 | TRBV7-8 | CASSLEGTGYFTDTQYF | TGTGCCAGCAGCTTAGAAGGGACAGGATATTTCACAGATACGCAGTATTTT
TRBJ2-3 | NA | TRBD2 | TRBV20-1 | CSGARASGSPDTQYF | TGCAGTGGGGCGCGGGCTAGCGGGAGTCCAGATACGCAGTATTTT
TRBJ2-7 | NA | NA | TRBV5-1 | CASSLTPTGLLRGQYF | TGCGCCAGCAGCTTGACCCCAACAGGGTTACTACGAGGGCAGTACTTC
TRBJ1-6 | many | NA | TRBV12-3/TRBV12-4 | CASSRETVDSPLHF | TGTGCCAGCAGCCGAGAGACAGTAGATTCACCCCTCCACTTT
TRBJ1-2 | many | NA | TRBV20-1 | CSAGFSGNYGYTF | TGCAGTGCCGGCTTTAGCGGTAACTATGGCTACACCTTC
TRBJ1-1 | NA | NA | TRBV7-9 | CASSLEGVPEAFF | TGTGCCAGCAGCTTAGAGGGGGTGCCTGAAGCTTTCTTT
TRBJ2-5 | NA | NA | TRBV11-2 | CASSPSLAETQYF | TGTGCCAGCAGCCCTAGTCTAGCTGAGACCCAGTACTTC
TRBJ2-1 | few | NA | TRBV5-1 | CASSLEFNYNEQFF | TGCGCCAGCAGCTTGGAATTCAACTACAATGAGCAGTTCTTC
TRBJ1-1 | NA | NA | TRBV6-6 | CASSYSTEGWAFF | TGTGCCAGCAGTTACTCGACAGAGGGGTGGGCTTTCTTT
TRBJ2-3 | NA | NA | TRBV10-3 | CAISPQGPDTQYF | TGTGCCATCAGCCCCCAGGGGCCAGATACGCAGTATTTT
TRBJ2-6 | NA | TRBD1 | TRBV4-2 | CASSRAGTGITGANVLTF | TGTGCCAGCAGCCGGGCCGGGACAGGGATAACTGGGGCCAACGTCCTGACTTTC
TRBJ2-1 | many | NA | TRBV12-3/TRBV12-4 | CASTSALGDEQFF | TGTGCCAGCACCTCCGCACTCGGGGATGAGCAGTTCTTC
TRBJ2-3 | NA | TRBD2 | TRBV5-6 | CASSSSSGTILYQYF | TGTGCCAGCAGCTCTTCTAGCGGAACTATCCTCTACCAGTATTTT
TRBJ2-3 | many | NA | TRBV5-5 | CASATGTDTQYF | TGTGCCAGCGCGACGGGCACAGATACGCAGTATTTT
TRBJ2-2 | many | TRBD2 | TRBV7-2 | CASSVRAGGTGELFF | TGTGCCAGCAGCGTGAGAGCGGGAGGCACCGGGGAGCTGTTTTTT
TRBJ2-2 | NA | NA | TRBV6-5 | CASSSRRETGELFF | TGTGCCAGCAGTTCTCGCAGGGAAACCGGGGAGCTGTTTTTT
TRBJ2-1 | few | NA | TRBV28 | CASSPRGIYNEQFF | TGTGCCAGCAGCCCCCGGGGGATCTACAATGAGCAGTTCTTC
TRBJ2-5 | few | NA | TRBV6-1 | CASTNGRLGGQETQYF | TGTGCCAGCACTAACGGGCGGCTAGGGGGCCAAGAGACCCAGTACTTC
TRBJ2-2 | NA | TRBD1 | TRBV20-1 | CCAGGRARGSMSGELFF | TGCTGCGCCGGCGGCCGGGCCAGGGGGTCCATGTCCGGGGAGCTGTTTTTT
TRBJ2-7 | few | NA | TRBV20-1 | CSAPNFRDNSYEQYF | TGCAGTGCCCCCAACTTCCGGGACAACTCCTACGAGCAGTACTTC
TRBJ1-1 | NA | TRBD1 | TRBV4-1 | CASSQGDRVTEAFF | TGCGCCAGCAGCCAAGGGGACAGGGTTACTGAAGCTTTCTTT
TRBJ1-2 | NA | NA | TRBV12-3/TRBV12-4 | CASSLAPGPIPGDYGYTF | TGTGCCAGCAGCCTTGCCCCGGGACCGATCCCAGGAGACTATGGCTACACCTTC
TRBJ1-1 | once | NA | TRBV2 | CASSEEVTEAFF | TGTGCCAGCAGTGAGGAGGTCACTGAAGCTTTCTTT